One and the same sample provided the 15 T cell receptor beta chains below, sequenced in a study of T cells after yellow fever vaccination (dated by TCRdb to the late 2010s). The protocol used for the library was 5' RACE. Sequenced on an Illumina NovaSeq 6000. TCRdb cleaned the public reads at Q25 with fastp, built clones with MiXCR and kept in-frame beta chains. Entries are consolidated by CDR3 protein sequence, retaining the most common genes and DNA. Recorded for this sample are more than 300,000 distinct CDR3 sequences; about 10% of them occurred a single time. The ten largest clones take up 3% to 3.5% of the sample. The treatment or condition tag for this specimen amounts to: live attenuated yellow fever vaccine strain. This specimen consisted of CD4+ T cells sorted from PBMCs, obtained 45 days after the yellow fever booster vaccination. These receptors all come from a young man who received the YFV17D yellow fever vaccine.

This clonotype was detected many times. The chain joins TRBV4-3 to TRBJ2-7, with D possibly TRBD2 on 5 matching bases. CDR3 length equals 15 residues. Germline CDR1 reads LGHNA; CDR2 reads YSLEER. Between the trimmed V and J ends, which lost 0 bases and 2 bases, there was a span of 11 bases. The CDR3 region is CASSQDLRGTYEQYF. CDR3 coding DNA: TGCGCCAGCAGCCAAGATCTCCGAGGGACCTACGAGCAGTACTTC.

In regard to this clonotype: A read error may account for a junction end that differs from germline. This sequence joins TRBV6-1 and TRBJ2-6; a possible D gene is TRBD1 (5 bases). The CDR3 is 17 residues long. From germline, CDR1 is MNHNS and CDR2 SASEGT. CDR3 sequence (DNA): TGTGCCAGCAGTTCGCGTGGCGGTGACCCTGGGGCCAACGCCCTGACTTTC. It is translated as CASSSRGGDPGANALTF.

This clonotype was observed a few times. The chain is built from TRBV3-1 and TRBJ1-6; D is uncertain. The CDR3 extends over 14 amino acids. V lost 0 bases and J lost 7, with 7 bases in between. Germline V gives CDR1 LGHDT, CDR2 YNNKEL (reference sequence). Here the CDR3 DNA reads TGTGCCAGCAGCCAAGAGATGTTGAATTCACCCCTCCACTTT. It codes for CASSQEMLNSPLHF.

This clonotype has just a few counts. This chain connects TRBV7-2 to TRBJ2-1; 7 bases are shared with TRBD2. The CDR3 covers 14 residues. From germline, CDR1 is SGHTA and CDR2 FQGNSA. Trimming cost V 1 base and J 6 bases; bases outside gene matches: 3. The CDR3: CASSLDWTSNEQFF. The CDR3 DNA reads TGTGCCAGCAGCTTAGATTGGACTAGCAATGAGCAGTTCTTC. Together with reference TRBV7-2 and TRBJ2-1, the CDR3 gives the full variable domain: GAGVSQSPSNKVTEKGKDVELRCDPISGHTALYWYRQSLGQGLEFLIYFQGNSAPDKSGLPSDRFSAERTGGSVSTLTIQRTQQEDSAVYLCASSLDWTSNEQFFGPGTRLTVL.

This clonotype has just a few counts. This rearrangement joins TRBV18 to TRBJ1-3, with D hard to call. From germline, CDR1 is KGHSH and CDR2 LQKENI. This CDR3 contains 16 residues. V lost 1 base and J 0 bases, leaving 10 bases between the germline ends. CDR3 in amino acids: CASSPLLQSSGNTIYF. The CDR3 DNA reads as TGTGCCAGCTCACCACTTTTACAAAGCTCTGGAAACACCATATATTTT.

The chain recombines TRBV9 with TRBJ2-5, with D possibly TRBD1 on 5 matching bases. Deletions cut 4 bases from V and 4 bases from J, with 17 bases between. Germline V lookup: CDR1 SGDLS, CDR2 YYNGEE. This CDR3 has 15 residues. The DNA for the CDR3 is TGTGCCAGCAGCTTCTCTAGGGGATCTGGAGAGACCCAGTACTTC. Translated, it gives CASSFSRGSGETQYF.

This sequence joins TRBV27 and TRBJ2-1; D gene unclear. Germline-derived CDR1 and CDR2 are MNHEY and SMNVEV (reference sequence). Between the trimmed V and J ends, which lost 7 bases and 0 bases, there was a span of 13 bases. The CDR3 runs to 15 residues. In DNA form, the CDR3 reads TGTGCCAGCACGCCTCTTGCGAGCTCCTACAATGAGCAGTTCTTC. Amino acids: CASTPLASSYNEQFF.

The sample holds a few counts of this clonotype. DNA for the CDR3: TGTGCCAACTCGGACAGGGAGGCTGGCGAGCAGTACTTC. This encodes CANSDREAGEQYF. This chain uses TRBV10-3 with TRBJ2-7, with TRBD1 identical over 8 bases. Germline V CDR1 and CDR2: ENHRY, SYGVKD. V lost 10 bases to trimming and J lost 6 bases; unmatched junction nucleotides: 11. There are 13 residues in the CDR3.

The rearrangement joins TRBV6-1 to TRBJ2-1; no reliable D call. CDR1 is MNHNS, CDR2 SASEGT, per germline. The CDR3 totals 15 residues. The V end lost 5 bases, the J end lost 4 bases, and 15 bases lay between the germline ends. CDR3 in DNA: TGTGCCAGCAGTCTCGGACCCACGGTTTACAATGAGCAGTTCTTC. Translation: CASSLGPTVYNEQFF.

This clonotype was picked up a small number of times. The chain combines TRBV7-6 with TRBJ1-6; 9 nucleotides line up with TRBD1. The J segment lost 10 bases and the V segment lost 5 bases, leaving 12 bases of the junction unmatched. CDR1 and CDR2 (germline): SGHVS, FNYEAQ. The CDR3 is made up of 16 amino acids. CDR3 DNA sequence: TGTGCCAGCAGCCTAAAGACAGGGGGATTAAACTCACCCCTCCACTTT. This sequence encodes CASSLKTGGLNSPLHF.

The CDR3, as DNA: TGTGCCAGCAGTGATTACATTACCCAGCCCCAGCATTTT. Amino acids: CASSDYITQPQHF. The rearrangement uses TRBV2 and TRBJ1-5, with no clear D. The CDR3 loop spans 13 amino acids. CDR1 SNHLY and CDR2 FYNNEI come from the germline V gene. V was trimmed by 3 bases and J by 7 bases, leaving 10 bases between them. Full variable domain (rest looked up from reference TRBV2 and TRBJ1-5): EPEVTQTPSHQVTQMGQEVILRCVPISNHLYFYWYRQILGQKVEFLVSFYNNEISEKSEIFDDQFSVERPDGSNFTLKIRSTKLEDSAMYFCASSDYITQPQHFGDGTRLSIL.

This clonotype was detected only a few times. The gene calls are TRBV5-8 and TRBJ2-1; D unclear. V lost 0 bases and J lost 10, with 8 bases in between. The CDR3 runs to 12 residues. Germline values: CDR1 SGHTS, CDR2 YDEGEE. CDR3 residues: CASSLEDGEQFF. In nucleotides, the CDR3 is TGTGCCAGCAGCTTGGAGGACGGCGAGCAGTTCTTC. Supplemented by reference TRBV5-8 and TRBJ2-1, the full variable domain reads EAGVTQSPTHLIKTRGQQATLRCSPISGHTSVYWYQQALGLGLQFLLWYDEGEERNRGNFPPRFSGRQFPNYSSELNVNALELEDSALYLCASSLEDGEQFFGPGTRLTVL.

V and J are TRBV18 and TRBJ1-6; D uncertain. In germline, CDR1 is KGHSH, CDR2 LQKENI. The CDR3 is made up of 15 amino acids. V was shortened by 2 bases and J by 8 bases, with 13 bases between the two germline ends. The CDR3 here is CASSPSARVDSPLHF. CDR3 bases: TGTGCCAGCTCACCAAGCGCCAGAGTAGATTCACCCCTCCACTTT.

This clonotype came up a few times. The chain couples TRBV18 to TRBJ2-4, with D tentatively TRBD1 (7 bases). V shed 0 bases and J shed 11 bases, with 20 bases lying between them. Germline assignment: CDR1 KGHSH and CDR2 LQKENI. This CDR3 has 16 amino acids. CDR3 region: CASSPPWDRRGGVQYF. In DNA form, the CDR3 reads TGTGCCAGCTCACCACCGTGGGACAGACGGGGAGGCGTTCAGTACTTC.

This clonotype was observed a few times. The rearrangement uses TRBV28 and TRBJ2-2; D gene ambiguous. The V gene lost 5 bases and the J gene lost 3 bases, with 10 bases spanning the gap. This CDR3 contains 14 residues. The germline CDR1 and CDR2 sequences are MDHEN and SYDVKM. CDR3 sequence reads: CASSIRLYTGELFF. In DNA form, the CDR3 reads TGTGCCAGCAGTATACGACTTTACACCGGGGAGCTGTTTTTT.